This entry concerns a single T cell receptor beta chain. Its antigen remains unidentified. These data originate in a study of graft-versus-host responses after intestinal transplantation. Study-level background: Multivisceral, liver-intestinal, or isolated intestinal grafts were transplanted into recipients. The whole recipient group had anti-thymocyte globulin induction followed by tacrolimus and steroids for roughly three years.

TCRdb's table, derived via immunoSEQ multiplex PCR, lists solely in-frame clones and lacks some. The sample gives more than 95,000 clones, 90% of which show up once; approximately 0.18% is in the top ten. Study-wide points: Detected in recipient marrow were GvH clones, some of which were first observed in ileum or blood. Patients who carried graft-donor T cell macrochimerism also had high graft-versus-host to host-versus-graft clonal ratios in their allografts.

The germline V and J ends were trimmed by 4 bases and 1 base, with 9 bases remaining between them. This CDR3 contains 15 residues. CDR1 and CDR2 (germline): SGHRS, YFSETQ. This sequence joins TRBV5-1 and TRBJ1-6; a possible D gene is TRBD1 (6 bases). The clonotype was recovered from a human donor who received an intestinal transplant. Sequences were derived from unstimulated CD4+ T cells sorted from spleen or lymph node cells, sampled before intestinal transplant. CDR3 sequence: CASSPQGSYNSPLHF. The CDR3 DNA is TGCGCCAGCAGCCCCCAGGGGTCCTATAATTCACCCCTCCACTTT.